The clone carrying this TCR beta chain was detected a few times. Preparation of naive CD8 libraries involved about 19,000 to 1,100,000 sorted cells and 10%, 30% or 50% RNA. MiXCR, run by TCRdb on the PCR reads, gives a single entry per CDR3 protein. In the table there are about half a million distinct CDR3 sequences, about a quarter of which are singletons. The data belong to a study of molecular identifiers for immune sequencing clone quantification. The overall study: Naive CD8 cell RNA, from around 20,000 or 100,000 cells, was split five ways in replicates, with four sequenced.

V was cut by 10 bases and J by 7 bases, with 12 bases left in between. The CDR3 runs 11 residues. Germline CDR1 reads LNHDA; CDR2 reads SQIVND (reference sequence). The sequencing sample was made of naive CD8+ T cells from blood, with Jurkat cell RNA spiked in. This sample's subset: FACS-sorted CD8+CD4-CCR7+CD45RA+ naive T cells. The TCR sequence derives from a human donor in good health. Some libraries in this study had Jurkat cell RNA spiked in. V gene TRBV19 combines with J gene TRBJ2-3, with D perhaps being TRBD1 or TRBD2 (5 bases each). CDR3 coding DNA: TGTGCCACCTCAGAGGGGTATACGCAGTATTTT. Its protein is CATSEGYTQYF.